This TCR beta chain was documented in a study of cytomegalovirus exposure and HLA in healthy donors. Study overall: The 110 or so validation repertoires used the same platform as the 666 first-cohort repertoires, a later analysis reported.

The method was immunoSEQ multiplex PCR; TCRdb's version includes in-frame clones alone and lacks a portion of them. The table includes about 160,000 clones, 88% detected once. The approximately 120-subject validation cohort, separate from the roughly 670-subject first cohort, included the donors. Regarding this clone: The antigen is unknown.

There are 19 residues in the CDR3. From germline, CDR1 is MDHEN and CDR2 SYDVKM. V shed 5 bases and J 5 bases; nucleotides not matched to a gene: 19. General study points: Cytomegalovirus status, reportedly, was diagnosed with high specificity and sensitivity by the classifier. Cytomegalovirus-associated status was assigned to about 170 TCR beta chains.

Sequenced sample: PBMCs. This sequence joins TRBV28 and TRBJ2-2; TRBD2 aligns across 8 bases. This sequence originates from a man aged 18 to 29 in good health and CMV-seronegative. The CDR3 reads CASSRSGWTSPFRTGELFF. CDR3 in DNA: TGTGCCAGCAGTCGCTCCGGTTGGACTAGCCCATTTAGAACCGGGGAGCTGTTTTTT. Full variable domain (missing parts from reference TRBV28 and TRBJ2-2): DVKVTQSSRYLVKRTGEKVFLECVQDMDHENMFWYRQDPGLGLRLIYFSYDVKMKEKGDIPEGYSVSREKKERFSLILESASTNQTSMYLCASSRSGWTSPFRTGELFFGEGSRLTVL.